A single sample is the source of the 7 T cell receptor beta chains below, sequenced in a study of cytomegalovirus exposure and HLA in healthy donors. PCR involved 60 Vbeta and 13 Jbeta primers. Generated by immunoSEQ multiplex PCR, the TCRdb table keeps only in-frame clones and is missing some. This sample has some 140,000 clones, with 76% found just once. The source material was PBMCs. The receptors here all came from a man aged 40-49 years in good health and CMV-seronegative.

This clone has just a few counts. Here the CDR3 reads CASSPESQVRTSYEQYF. CDR3 nucleotides: TGTGCCAGTAGTCCAGAGTCGCAGGTTAGGACTTCCTACGAGCAGTACTTC. V is TRBV19 and J is TRBJ2-7, with D maybe TRBD2 (5 bases). The CDR3 runs to 17 residues. Trimming cost V 5 bases and J 1 base, with 21 bases left between them. The germline V gene encodes CDR1 LNHDA and CDR2 SQIVND (reference sequence).

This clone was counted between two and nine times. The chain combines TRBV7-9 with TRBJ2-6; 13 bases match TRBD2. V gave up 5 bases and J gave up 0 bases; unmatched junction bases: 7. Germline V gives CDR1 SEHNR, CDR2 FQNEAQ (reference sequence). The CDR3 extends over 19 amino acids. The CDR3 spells CASSVPGLAGPSGANVLTF. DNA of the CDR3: TGTGCCAGCAGCGTCCCGGGACTAGCGGGACCCTCTGGGGCCAACGTCCTGACTTTC.

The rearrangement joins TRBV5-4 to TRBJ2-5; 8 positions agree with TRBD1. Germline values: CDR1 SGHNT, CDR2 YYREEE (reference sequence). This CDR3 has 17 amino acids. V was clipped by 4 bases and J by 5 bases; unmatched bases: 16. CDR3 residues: CASSRGNYQGAEETQYF. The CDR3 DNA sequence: TGTGCCAGCAGCCGCGGAAATTACCAGGGGGCTGAGGAGACCCAGTACTTC.

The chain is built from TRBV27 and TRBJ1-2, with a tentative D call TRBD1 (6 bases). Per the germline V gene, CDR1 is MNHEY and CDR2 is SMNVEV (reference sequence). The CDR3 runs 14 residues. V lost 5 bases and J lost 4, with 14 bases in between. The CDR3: CASSPDRFGYGYTF. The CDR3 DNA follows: TGTGCCAGCAGTCCAGACAGGTTCGGCTATGGCTACACCTTC.

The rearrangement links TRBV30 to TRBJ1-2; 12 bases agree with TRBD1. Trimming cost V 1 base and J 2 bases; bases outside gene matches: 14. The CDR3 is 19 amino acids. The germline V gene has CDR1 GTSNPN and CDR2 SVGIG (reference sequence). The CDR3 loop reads CAWSEPGQGAPLINYGYTF. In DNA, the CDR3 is TGTGCCTGGAGTGAACCGGGACAGGGGGCCCCTCTGATAAACTATGGCTACACCTTC.

The CDR3 region is CASSWGTGSSYEQYF. The CDR3, as DNA: TGTGCCAGCAGTTGGGGGACAGGGAGCTCCTACGAGCAGTACTTC. The chain links TRBV27 to TRBJ2-7; 9 nucleotides line up with TRBD1. Germline V gene data show CDR1 as MNHEY and CDR2 as SMNVEV (reference sequence). V trimming: 4 bases; J trimming: 0 bases; junction bases outside the gene matches: 4. This CDR3 region has 15 residues.

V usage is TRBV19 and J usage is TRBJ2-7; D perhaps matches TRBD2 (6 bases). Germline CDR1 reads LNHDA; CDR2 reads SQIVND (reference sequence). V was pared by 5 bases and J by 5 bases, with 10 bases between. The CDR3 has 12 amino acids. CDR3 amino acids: CASSPWRDEQYF. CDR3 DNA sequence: TGTGCCAGTAGTCCATGGAGGGACGAGCAGTACTTC.